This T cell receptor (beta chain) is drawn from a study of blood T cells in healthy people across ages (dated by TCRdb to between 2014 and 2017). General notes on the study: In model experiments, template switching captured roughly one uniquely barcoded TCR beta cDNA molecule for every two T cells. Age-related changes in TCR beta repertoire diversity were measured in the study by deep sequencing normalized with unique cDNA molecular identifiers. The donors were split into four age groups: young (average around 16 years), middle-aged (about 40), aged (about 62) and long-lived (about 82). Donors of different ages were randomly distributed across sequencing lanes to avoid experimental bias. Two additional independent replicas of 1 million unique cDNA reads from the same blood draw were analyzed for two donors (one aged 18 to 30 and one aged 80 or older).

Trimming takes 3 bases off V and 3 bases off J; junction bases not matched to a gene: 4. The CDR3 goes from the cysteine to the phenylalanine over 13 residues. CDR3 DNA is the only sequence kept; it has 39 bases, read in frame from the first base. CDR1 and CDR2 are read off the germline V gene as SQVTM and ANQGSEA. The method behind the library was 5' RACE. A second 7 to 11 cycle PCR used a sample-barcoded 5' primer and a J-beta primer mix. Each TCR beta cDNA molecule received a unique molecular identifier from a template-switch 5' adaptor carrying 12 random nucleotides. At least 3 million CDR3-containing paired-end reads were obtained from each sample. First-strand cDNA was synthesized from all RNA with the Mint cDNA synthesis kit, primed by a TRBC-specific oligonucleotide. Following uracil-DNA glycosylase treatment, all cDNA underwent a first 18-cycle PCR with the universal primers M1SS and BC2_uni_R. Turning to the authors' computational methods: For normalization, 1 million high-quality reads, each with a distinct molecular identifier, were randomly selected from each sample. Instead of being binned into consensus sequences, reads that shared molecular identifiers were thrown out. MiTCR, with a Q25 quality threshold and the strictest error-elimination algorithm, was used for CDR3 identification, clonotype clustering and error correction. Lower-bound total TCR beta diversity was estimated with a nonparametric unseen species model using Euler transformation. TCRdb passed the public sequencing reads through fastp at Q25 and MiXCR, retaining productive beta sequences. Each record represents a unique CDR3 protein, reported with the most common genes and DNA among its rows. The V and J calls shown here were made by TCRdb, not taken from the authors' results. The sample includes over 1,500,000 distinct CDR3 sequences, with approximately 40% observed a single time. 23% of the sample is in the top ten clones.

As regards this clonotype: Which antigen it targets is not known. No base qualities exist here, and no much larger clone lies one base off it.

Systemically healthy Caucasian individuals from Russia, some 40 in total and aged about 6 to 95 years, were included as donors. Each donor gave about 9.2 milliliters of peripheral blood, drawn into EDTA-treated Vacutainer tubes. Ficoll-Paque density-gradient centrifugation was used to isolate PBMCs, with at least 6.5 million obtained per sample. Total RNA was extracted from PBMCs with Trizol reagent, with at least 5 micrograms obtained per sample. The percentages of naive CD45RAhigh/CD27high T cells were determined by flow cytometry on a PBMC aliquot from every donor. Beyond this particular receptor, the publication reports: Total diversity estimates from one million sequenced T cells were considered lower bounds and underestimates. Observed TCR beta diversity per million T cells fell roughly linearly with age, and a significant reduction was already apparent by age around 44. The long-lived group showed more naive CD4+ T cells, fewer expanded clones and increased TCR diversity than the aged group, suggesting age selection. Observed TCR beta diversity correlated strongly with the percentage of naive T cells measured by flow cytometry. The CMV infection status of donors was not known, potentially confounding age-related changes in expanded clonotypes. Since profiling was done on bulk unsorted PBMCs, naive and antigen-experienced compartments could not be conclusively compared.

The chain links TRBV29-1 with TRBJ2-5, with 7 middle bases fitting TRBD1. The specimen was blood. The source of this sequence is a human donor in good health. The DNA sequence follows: TGCAGCGTTGACAGGGGGTTAAAAGAGACCCAGTACTTC. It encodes CSVDRGLKETQYF.